Presented here are 28 T cell receptor beta chains from one specimen sequenced in a study of blood T cell repertoires in COVID-19. The repertoire was sequenced with immunoSEQ multiplex PCR; TCRdb's copy has only in-frame clones and lacks some. The sample yields 250,000 or so clones, roughly 85% seen once. Input material: PBMCs or T cells enriched from blood (not recorded which). The receptors were gathered from a woman between 45 and 60 years old who had been exposed to COVID-19.

J is TRBJ1-1 and V is TRBV5-1; D is unclear. The V end was cut by 5 bases, the J end by 1 base, with 12 bases between. Germline CDR1 reads SGHRS; CDR2 reads YFSETQ. The CDR3 is 14 residues long. CDR3 loop: CASRGSGKNTEAFF. CDR3 coding DNA: TGCGCCAGCAGGGGTTCCGGGAAGAACACTGAAGCTTTCTTT.

This chain joins TRBV3-1 (or the pseudogene TRBV3-2) and TRBJ1-3; 9 bases are a match to TRBD1. Germline CDR1 reads LGHDT; CDR2 reads YNNKEL (reference sequence). The V segment lost 4 bases and the J segment 4 bases; nucleotides outside the gene matches: 8. The CDR3 contains 16 residues. The CDR3 reads CASSRDRALRGNTIYF. Here the CDR3 DNA reads TGTGCCAGCAGCCGGGACAGGGCTTTGAGGGGAAACACCATATATTTT.

This rearrangement joins TRBV27 to TRBJ2-2, with 8 bases matching TRBD1. J gave up 1 base and V 3 bases, and 4 bases lay outside the gene matches. This CDR3 region has 16 residues. CDR1 and CDR2 from the germline V gene are MNHEY and SMNVEV (reference sequence). CDR3 DNA: TGTGCCAGCAGTTTTTTCGGACAGGGGAACACCGGGGAGCTGTTTTTT. Its protein is CASSFFGQGNTGELFF.

The chain carries TRBV6-5 and TRBJ1-1; no definite D call. This CDR3 contains 13 residues. CDR1 and CDR2 from the germline V gene are MNHEY and SVGAGI. With 6 bases removed from V and 7 bases from J, the gap between germline ends came to 15 bases. This chain's CDR3 is CASSKDRTFEAFF. The DNA of the CDR3 is TGTGCCAGCAGCAAGGACCGGACTTTTGAAGCTTTCTTT.

This clone was observed at least ten times. The rearrangement links TRBV6-2 or TRBV6-3 to TRBJ2-2, with D possibly matching TRBD1 (6 bases). Germline CDR1 and CDR2: MNHEY and SVGEGT. Trimming stripped 6 bases from V and 6 bases from J, with 14 bases between. CDR3 length equals 14 residues. Here the CDR3 reads CASSQGQEAGELFF. The CDR3 DNA reads as TGTGCCAGCAGCCAGGGACAAGAGGCCGGGGAGCTGTTTTTT.

This rearrangement joins TRBV5-1 to TRBJ1-1, with a tentative D call TRBD1 (6 bases). Germline-derived CDR1 and CDR2 are SGHRS and YFSETQ. Trimming took 4 bases from V and 4 from J, leaving 14 bases between them. The CDR3 length is 14 residues. CDR3 sequence: CASSKNRATTEAFF. The CDR3 DNA sequence: TGCGCCAGCAGCAAGAACAGGGCGACCACTGAAGCTTTCTTT.

The V and J genes are TRBV25-1 and TRBJ2-1, with D tentatively TRBD2 (5 bases). The CDR3 has 14 amino acids. Germline V gene data show CDR1 as MGHDK and CDR2 as SYGVNS. V was pared by 4 bases and J by 4 bases, with 11 bases between. CDR3 DNA: TGTGCCAGCAGTGGCCGGAGCGGTTACAATGAGCAGTTCTTC. Encoded protein: CASSGRSGYNEQFF.

The rearrangement links TRBV6-2 or TRBV6-3 to TRBJ1-5; D ambiguous. Trimming stripped 5 bases from V and 9 bases from J, with 14 bases between. Germline loops: CDR1 MNHEY, CDR2 SVGEGT. The CDR3 length is 13 residues. CDR3 sequence: CASSQAEGLPQHF. The CDR3 coding sequence is TGTGCCAGCAGTCAGGCAGAGGGATTGCCCCAGCATTTT.

The chain employs TRBV5-6 and TRBJ1-5, with unresolved D. The CDR3 is 12 amino acids. The V end was cut by 3 bases, the J end by 3 bases, with 4 bases between. Germline V lookup: CDR1 SGHDT, CDR2 YYEEEE. This CDR3 is CASSSDNQPQHF. The DNA for the CDR3 is TGTGCCAGCAGCTCAGACAATCAGCCCCAGCATTTT.

The chain joins TRBV4-3 to TRBJ1-2; no definite D call. The CDR3 runs to 14 residues. In germline, CDR1 is LGHNA, CDR2 YSLEER. Trimming left V 1 base short and J 2 bases short, with 8 bases between. CDR3 in amino acids: CASSQGNSNYGYTF. The CDR3 DNA is TGCGCCAGCAGCCAAGGCAACAGCAACTATGGCTACACCTTC.

This sequence joins TRBV7-9 and TRBJ2-7; 12 bases agree with TRBD1. The CDR3 has 17 amino acids. Germline assignment: CDR1 SEHNR and CDR2 FQNEAQ (reference sequence). The V segment lost 5 bases and the J segment 3 bases; nucleotides outside the gene matches: 11. CDR3 loop: CASSRLGTGGFLYEQYF. In nucleotides, the CDR3 is TGTGCCAGCAGCCGTTTGGGGACAGGGGGCTTTCTCTACGAGCAGTACTTC.

The chain carries TRBV10-3 and TRBJ1-6; 8 nucleotides match TRBD1. V lost 10 bases and J lost 4; bases outside the gene matches: 12. CDR3 length equals 16 residues. Germline assignment: CDR1 ENHRY and CDR2 SYGVKD. In DNA form, the CDR3 reads TGTGCCACCGTAGGAGGACAGGGTCCGTATAATTCACCCCTCCACTTT. Amino acids: CATVGGQGPYNSPLHF.

J is TRBJ1-5 and V is TRBV15; weak D call: TRBD1 (6 bases). The germline V and J ends were trimmed by 1 base and 6 bases, with 13 bases remaining between them. CDR3 length: 15 residues. Germline lookup yields CDR1 LNHNV and CDR2 YYDKDF (reference sequence). CDR3 sequence reads: CATSRAGEAGQPQHF. CDR3 nucleotides: TGTGCCACCAGCAGAGCAGGGGAAGCAGGTCAGCCCCAGCATTTT.

This chain links TRBV6-5 with TRBJ1-1; D gene uncertain. This CDR3 region has 15 residues. Deletions cut 10 bases from V and 0 bases from J, with 18 bases between. CDR1 is MNHEY, CDR2 SVGAGI, per germline. CDR3 nucleotide sequence: TGTGCCACCCAGGAAGCGGGCAGAATGAACACTGAAGCTTTCTTT. Its protein product is CATQEAGRMNTEAFF.

The V and J genes are TRBV15 and TRBJ1-5, with D possibly TRBD1 on 5 matching bases. With 1 base removed from V and 11 bases from J, the gap between germline ends came to 18 bases. The CDR3 totals 15 residues. Germline CDR1 LNHNV, CDR2 YYDKDF (reference sequence). CDR3 amino acids: CATSRVTAGWGAQHF. The CDR3 DNA sequence: TGTGCCACCAGCAGAGTTACCGCGGGGTGGGGGGCCCAGCATTTT. The whole variable domain, remainder taken from reference TRBV15 and TRBJ1-5, is DAMVIQNPRYQVTQFGKPVTLSCSQTLNHNVMYWYQQKSSQAPKLLFHYYDKDFNNEADTPDNFQSRRPNTSFCFLDIRSPGLGDTAMYLCATSRVTAGWGAQHFGDGTRLSIL.

Worth noting for this clone: A read error is possible here, since a much larger clone lies one base away. V gene TRBV28 combines with J gene TRBJ2-3, with 7 nucleotides matching TRBD2. This CDR3 comprises 14 residues. Unmatched junction bases numbered 5, after V lost 6 bases and J lost 2 bases. Germline V gives CDR1 MDHEN, CDR2 SYDVKM. CDR3 sequence (DNA): TGTGCCAGCAGGGCTAGCGGTTCCACAGATACGCAGTATTTT. Protein: CASRASGSTDTQYF.

The gene calls are TRBV29-1 and TRBJ2-3; D is possibly TRBD1 (5 bases). Germline CDR1 is SQVTM and CDR2 is ANQGSEA. Trimming removed 6 bases at V and 2 bases at J, with 12 bases between. This CDR3 region has 13 residues. The CDR3 DNA follows: TGCAGCGTACCTCAGGGAAACACAGATACGCAGTATTTT. This encodes CSVPQGNTDTQYF.

J is TRBJ1-2 and V is TRBV7-9, with 7 bases identical to TRBD1. V shed 0 bases, J shed 5 bases, and the junction held 3 bases outside the gene matches. CDR3 length: 14 amino acids. CDR1 is SEHNR and CDR2 is FQNEAQ in the germline V gene (reference sequence). Here the CDR3 DNA reads TGTGCCAGCAGCTTAGCCCTGACAGGGTATGGCTACACCTTC. This sequence encodes CASSLALTGYGYTF.

CDR3 DNA sequence: TGTGCCAGCAGCTTAGGGCAGGGGGTGTTCTACACCTTC. It is translated as CASSLGQGVFYTF. This chain connects TRBV7-9 to TRBJ1-2; TRBD1 agrees at 7 bases. In germline, CDR1 is SEHNR, CDR2 FQNEAQ (reference sequence). There are 13 residues in the CDR3. The V and J ends lost 1 base and 10 bases, in that order; junction bases with no gene match: 6.

V usage is TRBV24-1 and J usage is TRBJ1-5, with 9 bases aligning to TRBD1. Looked up from germline, CDR1 is KGHDR and CDR2 is SFDVKD. Trimming removed 9 bases from V and 6 bases from J; junction bases left unmatched: 5. The CDR3 loop spans 13 amino acids. The CDR3 DNA follows: TGTGCCACCGCCGGGACAGGGCTTCAGCCCCAGCATTTT. It is translated as CATAGTGLQPQHF.

V usage is TRBV29-1 and J usage is TRBJ1-1, with no clear D. This CDR3 is 14 amino acids long. The V gene lost 1 base and the J gene lost 0 bases, with 9 bases spanning the gap. CDR1 and CDR2 from the germline V gene are SQVTM and ANQGSEA. CDR3 protein: CSVEVKLLNTEAFF. CDR3 DNA sequence: TGCAGCGTTGAAGTAAAACTATTGAACACTGAAGCTTTCTTT. Full variable domain (outside the CDR3, taken from reference TRBV29-1 and TRBJ1-1): SAVISQKPSRDICQRGTSLTIQCQVDSQVTMMFWYRQQPGQSLTLIATANQGSEATYESGFVIDKFPISRPNLTFSTLTVSNMSPEDSSIYLCSVEVKLLNTEAFFGQGTRLTVV.

The CDR3 loop is CASRPGTGGKVNTEAFF. DNA of the CDR3: TGCGCCAGCAGACCCGGGACAGGGGGTAAGGTGAACACTGAAGCTTTCTTT. The rearrangement links TRBV23-1 to TRBJ1-1; 11 bases map to TRBD1. TRBV23-1 is classed as an ORF, of uncertain function. The CDR3 consists of 17 residues. V was pared by 6 bases and J by 0 bases, with 9 bases of the junction left unmatched.

This chain links TRBV12-5 with TRBJ2-2, with D maybe TRBD1 (6 bases). The germline CDR1 and CDR2 sequences are LGHNT and FRNRAP. This CDR3 contains 17 residues. Trimming removed 1 base from V and 5 bases from J, with 17 bases in between. The CDR3 sequence is CASGLASTGGATGELFF. The CDR3 region has the DNA TGTGCTAGTGGTTTGGCCTCGACAGGTGGGGCAACCGGGGAGCTGTTTTTT.

This clone was observed a few times. V gene TRBV28 combines with J gene TRBJ1-2; D may be TRBD1 (6 bases). Germline V gene lookup returns CDR1 MDHEN and CDR2 SYDVKM. This CDR3 has 15 residues. Between the trimmed V and J ends, which lost 2 bases and 8 bases, there was a span of 18 bases. The CDR3 DNA follows: TGTGCCAGCAGTTTAATTGATTCCAGGGGTAGGGGCTACACCTTC. Amino acid sequence: CASSLIDSRGRGYTF.

The rearrangement uses TRBV7-2 and TRBJ2-7, with 8 nucleotides matching TRBD2. The CDR3 runs 13 residues. In germline, CDR1 is SGHTA, CDR2 FQGNSA. Unmatched junction bases numbered 3, after V lost 2 bases and J lost 6 bases. The CDR3 sequence: CASSLSRGGEQYF. DNA of the CDR3: TGTGCCAGCAGCTTAAGTCGGGGGGGCGAGCAGTACTTC.

V and J are TRBV6-5 and TRBJ1-2, with a tentative D call TRBD1 (5 bases). The V gene's germline CDR1 is MNHEY and CDR2 SVGAGI. Deletions cut 6 bases from V and 5 bases from J, with 16 bases between. This CDR3 spans 14 amino acids. The CDR3 loop reads CASSRGRVGYGYTF. CDR3 bases: TGTGCCAGCAGCCGGGGGAGGGTCGGGTATGGCTACACCTTC.

The rearrangement uses TRBV5-4 and TRBJ1-6; tentatively, D is TRBD1 (6 bases). CDR3 length: 14 residues. Germline lookup yields CDR1 SGHNT and CDR2 YYREEE (reference sequence). The germline V and J ends were trimmed by 6 bases and 7 bases, with 14 bases remaining between them. Here the CDR3 reads CASKTDSQNSPLHF. The CDR3 nucleotides read TGTGCCAGCAAAACGGACAGCCAAAATTCACCCCTCCACTTT. Supplemented by reference TRBV5-4 and TRBJ1-6, the full variable domain reads ETGVTQSPTHLIKTRGQQVTLRCSSQSGHNTVSWYQQALGQGPQFIFQYYREEENGRGNFPPRFSGLQFPNYSSELNVNALELDDSALYLCASKTDSQNSPLHFGNGTRLTVT.

To note about this clone: Within the sample, other DNA sequences also encode this same CDR3. V gene TRBV12-3 or TRBV12-4 combines with J gene TRBJ1-1; weak D call: TRBD1 (6 bases). This CDR3 is 13 amino acids long. Trimming shortened V by 3 bases and J by 1 base, and 6 bases separated the two germline ends. The CDR3 sequence: CASSLTGNTEAFF. CDR3 DNA sequence: TGTGCCAGCAGTTTGACAGGGAACACTGAAGCTTTCTTT.